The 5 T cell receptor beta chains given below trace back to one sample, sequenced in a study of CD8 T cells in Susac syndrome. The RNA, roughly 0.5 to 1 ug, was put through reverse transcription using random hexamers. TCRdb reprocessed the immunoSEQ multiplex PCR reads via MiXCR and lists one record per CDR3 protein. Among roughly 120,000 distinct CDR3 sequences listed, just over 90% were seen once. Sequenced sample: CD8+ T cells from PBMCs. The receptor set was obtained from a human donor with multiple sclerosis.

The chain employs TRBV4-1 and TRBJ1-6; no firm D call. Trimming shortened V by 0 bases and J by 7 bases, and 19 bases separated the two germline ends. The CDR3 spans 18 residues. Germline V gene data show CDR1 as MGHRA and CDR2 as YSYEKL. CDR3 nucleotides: TGCGCCAGCAGCCAAGATTTACTGGGCCGGACTCTCAATTCACCCCTCCACTTT. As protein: CASSQDLLGRTLNSPLHF.

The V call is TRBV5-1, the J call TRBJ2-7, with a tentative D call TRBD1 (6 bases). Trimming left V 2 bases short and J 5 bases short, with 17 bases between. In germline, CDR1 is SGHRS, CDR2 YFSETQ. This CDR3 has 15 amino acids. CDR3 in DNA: TGCGCCAGCAGCTTCGTACAGGGCCCTATAGACGAGCAGTACTTC. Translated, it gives CASSFVQGPIDEQYF.

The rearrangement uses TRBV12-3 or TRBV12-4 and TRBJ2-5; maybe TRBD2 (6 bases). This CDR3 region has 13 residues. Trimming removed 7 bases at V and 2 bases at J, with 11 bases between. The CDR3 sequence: CASIIGGQETQYF. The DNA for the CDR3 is TGTGCCAGCATCATTGGGGGGCAAGAGACCCAGTACTTC.

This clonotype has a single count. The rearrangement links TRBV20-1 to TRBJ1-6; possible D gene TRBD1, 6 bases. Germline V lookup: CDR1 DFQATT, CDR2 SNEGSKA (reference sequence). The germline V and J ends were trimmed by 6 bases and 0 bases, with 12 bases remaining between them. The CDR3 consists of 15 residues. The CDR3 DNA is TGCAGTGCCCCCCAGGGGAGCTCCTATAATTCACCCCTCCACTTT. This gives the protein CSAPQGSSYNSPLHF.

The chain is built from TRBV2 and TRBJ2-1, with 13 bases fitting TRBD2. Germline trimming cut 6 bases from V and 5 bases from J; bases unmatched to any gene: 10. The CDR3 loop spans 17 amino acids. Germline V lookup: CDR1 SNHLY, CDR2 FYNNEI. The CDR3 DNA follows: TGTGCCAGCAGGCTGTGGACTAGCGGGAGCACCCACAATGAGCAGTTCTTC. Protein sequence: CASRLWTSGSTHNEQFF.